Here is one T cell receptor beta chain with its context. Its antigen is as yet unknown. These data belong to a study of brain T cells in children with intractable seizures. General study points: HCMV serostatus was not known, and viral specificity came from CDR3 similarity only.

CDR3 length: 17 residues. Germline V lookup: CDR1 LNHDA, CDR2 SQIVND (reference sequence). The V and J ends lost 3 bases and 3 bases respectively, with 20 bases between them. Surgery cases with the highest brain T cell transcript signatures were chosen for sequencing. Assay used: immunoSEQ multiplex PCR; TCRdb lists only in-frame clones, some missing. The sample comprises around 80,000 clones, approximately 90% of which are singletons, and around 25% rests with the top ten. This clonotype was sampled from a girl aged 2 to 10 with Rasmussen encephalitis and intractable seizures. Sequenced here: peripheral blood, sampled at surgery. This chain connects TRBV19 to TRBJ2-5, with D possibly TRBD2 on 5 matching bases. In DNA, the CDR3 is TGTGCCAGTAGTATGGGTTTGGCGGGTACGAGGGAAGAGACCCAGTACTTC. Residues: CASSMGLAGTREETQYF.